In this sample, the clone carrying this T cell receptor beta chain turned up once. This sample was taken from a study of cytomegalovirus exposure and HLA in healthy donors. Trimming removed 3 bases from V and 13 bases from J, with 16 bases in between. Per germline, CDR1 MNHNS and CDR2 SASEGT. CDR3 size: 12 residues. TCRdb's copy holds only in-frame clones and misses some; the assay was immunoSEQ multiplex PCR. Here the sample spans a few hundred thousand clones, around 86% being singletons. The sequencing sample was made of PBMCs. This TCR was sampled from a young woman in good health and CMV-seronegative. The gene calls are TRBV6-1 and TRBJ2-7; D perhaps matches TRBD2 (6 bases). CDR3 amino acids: CASSDWRGLIYF. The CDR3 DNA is TGTGCCAGCAGTGATTGGCGGGGACTCATTTACTTC.